This T cell receptor beta chain was sequenced during a study of tumor-infiltrating lymphocytes in localized non-small cell lung cancer (dated by TCRdb to the early 2020s). For the study in its entirety: Patients whose samples were collected after neoadjuvant chemotherapy, as well as both smokers and never-smokers and several histologies, were included in the cohort. Each patient provided resected tumor tissue plus uninvolved lung tissue from the same patient, with the uninvolved lung tissue described as non-adjacent to the tumor. The same patients underwent several integrated assays, with TCR sequencing performed together with flow cytometry, multiplex immunofluorescence, RNA-seq, exome sequencing and proteomics. The overall ICON cohort comprised around 150 surgical patients with localized non-small cell lung cancer whose tumors were resected. A total of around 58 patients were part of the paired comparison of immunoSEQ T-cell fraction between tumor and uninvolved lung. The paper as a whole reports these results and caveats: Assay coverage varied across patients depending on available tissue quantity, so only a subset of the cohort had TCR sequencing. TCRbeta sequencing supported higher T cell infiltration in tumors than in uninvolved lung tissue, consistent with immunofluorescence CD3 counts. The TCR-derived T-cell fraction showed no difference between the flow cytometry-defined immunotypes IM1 (good prognosis) and IM2 (poor prognosis). Different pieces of the same tissue were used for different assays, so technical variation could not be separated from intratumor heterogeneity.

CDR1 and CDR2 are drawn from the germline V gene: SGHRS, YFSETQ. Here V drops 0 bases and J drops 2 bases, and the junction holds 0 bases not matched to any gene. Including the terminal cysteine and phenylalanine, the CDR3 comprises 14 residues. CDR3 DNA only is kept here, 42 bases in frame from base 1. The first patient joined ICON in 2016, and enrollment wrapped up when the last patient was enrolled in the second half of 2018. A subcohort of around 76 patients provided fresh tumor and matched uninvolved tissue for in-depth immune analyses, with TCR sequencing among those analyses. DNA for TCR sequencing was isolated from bulk tissue, and no cell sorting was done. The immunoSEQ assay used for TCR sequencing gave the T-cell fraction in both tumor and uninvolved lung tissue. As for how the authors treated the data: In the survival analysis, patients were divided into a high T-cell fraction group (upper tertile) and a low T-cell fraction group (lower two tertiles), and the two groups were compared using a log-rank test. A signed-rank test was used to test paired tumor versus uninvolved lung differences in T-cell fraction. TCRdb took this table from immuneACCESS and kept in-frame rearrangements with V and J called. Such tables lack part of the clones; where checked against another copy, unresolved V genes explain under half of the gap, and the rest is unexplained. V and J calls and clone size are copied from that table; D and trimming were computed from the DNA. Counted in this sample were about 9,200 clones; approximately 60% of them appeared once. Jointly, the top ten make up 9.5% to 13% of the sample.

Points on this clone: Its specific antigen is unknown. No base quality values were provided; no much bigger clone lies one nucleotide off. The sample contains more than one DNA sequence encoding this CDR3.

The chain is made from TRBV5-1 and TRBJ2-7, with 9 middle bases fitting TRBD1. The receptor's source is a human donor with non-small cell lung cancer. Sequencing used uninvolved lung tissue not adjacent to the tumor. CDR3 sequence: CASSLGQGAYEQYF. Here is the DNA: TGCGCCAGCAGCTTGGGACAGGGGGCCTACGAGCAGTACTTC.